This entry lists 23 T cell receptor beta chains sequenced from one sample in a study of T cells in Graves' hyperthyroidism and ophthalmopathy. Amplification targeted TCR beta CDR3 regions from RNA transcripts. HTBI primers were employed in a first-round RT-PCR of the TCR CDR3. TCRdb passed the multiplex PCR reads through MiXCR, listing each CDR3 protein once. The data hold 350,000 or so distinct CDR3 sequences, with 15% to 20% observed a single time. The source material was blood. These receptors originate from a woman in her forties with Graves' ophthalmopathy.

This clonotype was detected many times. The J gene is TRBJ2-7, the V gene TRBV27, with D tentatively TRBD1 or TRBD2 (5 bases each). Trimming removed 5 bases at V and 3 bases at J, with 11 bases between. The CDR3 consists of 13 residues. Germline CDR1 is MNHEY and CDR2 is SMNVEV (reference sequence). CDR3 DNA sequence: TGTGCCAGCAGTACCCGGGACGGCTACGAGCAGTACTTC. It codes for CASSTRDGYEQYF.

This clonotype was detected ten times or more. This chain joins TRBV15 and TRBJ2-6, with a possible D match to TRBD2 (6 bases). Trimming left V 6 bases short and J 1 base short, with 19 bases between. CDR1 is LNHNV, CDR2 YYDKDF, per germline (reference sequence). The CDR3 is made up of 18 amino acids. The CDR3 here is CATRPEVSGGSGANVLTF. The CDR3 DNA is TGTGCCACCAGACCGGAAGTCAGCGGAGGGTCTGGGGCCAACGTCCTGACTTTC.

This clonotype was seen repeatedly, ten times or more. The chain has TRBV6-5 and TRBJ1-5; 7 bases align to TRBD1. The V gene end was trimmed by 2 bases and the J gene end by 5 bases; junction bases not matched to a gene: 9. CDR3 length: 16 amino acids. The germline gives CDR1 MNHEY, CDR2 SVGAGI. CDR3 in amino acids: CASSYPRQGSDQPQHF. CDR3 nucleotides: TGTGCCAGCAGTTACCCCCGACAGGGTTCGGATCAGCCCCAGCATTTT.

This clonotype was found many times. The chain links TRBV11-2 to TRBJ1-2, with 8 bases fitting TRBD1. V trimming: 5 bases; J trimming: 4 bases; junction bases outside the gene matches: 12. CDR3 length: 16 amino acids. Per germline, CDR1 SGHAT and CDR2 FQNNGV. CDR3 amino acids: CASSPRTGLLGYGYTF. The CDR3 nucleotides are TGTGCCAGCAGCCCGCGGACAGGGCTTCTGGGCTATGGCTACACCTTC.

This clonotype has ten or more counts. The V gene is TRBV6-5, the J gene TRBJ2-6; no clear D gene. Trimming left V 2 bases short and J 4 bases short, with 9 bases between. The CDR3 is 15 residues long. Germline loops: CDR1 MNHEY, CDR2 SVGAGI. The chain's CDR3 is CASSYGWNGANVLTF. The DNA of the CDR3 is TGTGCCAGCAGTTACGGTTGGAACGGGGCCAACGTCCTGACTTTC.

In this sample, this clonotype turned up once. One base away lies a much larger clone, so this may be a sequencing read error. The CDR3 nucleotides are TGTGCCAGCAGTATCCGGCGGGCTAGCGCCCAAGAAGTCTACGAGCAGTACTTC. Its protein is CASSIRRASAQEVYEQYF. The chain employs TRBV6-2 or TRBV6-3 and TRBJ2-7, with D maybe TRBD2 (6 bases). From germline, CDR1 is MNHEY and CDR2 SVGEGT. V dropped 5 bases and J dropped 3 bases, with 26 bases sitting between them. The length of the CDR3 is 18 residues.

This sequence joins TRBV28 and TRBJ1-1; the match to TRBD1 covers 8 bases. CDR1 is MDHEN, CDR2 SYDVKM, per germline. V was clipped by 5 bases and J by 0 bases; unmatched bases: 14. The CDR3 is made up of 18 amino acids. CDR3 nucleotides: TGTGCCAGCAGTCCGGGAATGGGGCAGGGGGCCCTGAACACTGAAGCTTTCTTT. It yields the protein CASSPGMGQGALNTEAFF. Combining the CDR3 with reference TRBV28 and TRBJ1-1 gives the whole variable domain DVKVTQSSRYLVKRTGEKVFLECVQDMDHENMFWYRQDPGLGLRLIYFSYDVKMKEKGDIPEGYSVSREKKERFSLILESASTNQTSMYLCASSPGMGQGALNTEAFFGQGTRLTVV.

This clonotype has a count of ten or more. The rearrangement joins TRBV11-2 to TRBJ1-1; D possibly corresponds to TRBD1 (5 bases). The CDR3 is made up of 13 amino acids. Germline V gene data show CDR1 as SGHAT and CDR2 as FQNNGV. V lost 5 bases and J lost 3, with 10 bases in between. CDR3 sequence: CASSGGWDTEAFF. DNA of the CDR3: TGTGCCAGCAGCGGGGGGTGGGACACTGAAGCTTTCTTT.

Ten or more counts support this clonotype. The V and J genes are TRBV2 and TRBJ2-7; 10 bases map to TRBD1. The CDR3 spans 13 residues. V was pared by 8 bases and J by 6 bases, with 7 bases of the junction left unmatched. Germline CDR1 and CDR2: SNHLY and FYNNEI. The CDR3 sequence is CASFRDRGAEQYF. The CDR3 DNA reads TGTGCCAGCTTCCGGGACAGGGGAGCCGAGCAGTACTTC.

The CDR3 nucleotides are TGTGCCAGTAGTCAAAATACAGGGGCGACCTATGGCTACACCTTC. Protein product: CASSQNTGATYGYTF. The chain combines TRBV19 with TRBJ1-2; 7 positions agree with TRBD1. The V gene end was trimmed by 5 bases and the J gene end by 4 bases; junction bases not matched to a gene: 10. The CDR3 covers 15 residues. The V gene's germline CDR1 is LNHDA and CDR2 SQIVND (reference sequence). The full variable domain, rest sourced from reference TRBV19 and TRBJ1-2, is DGGITQSPKYLFRKEGQNVTLSCEQNLNHDAMYWYRQDPGQGLRLIYYSQIVNDFQKGDIAEGYSVSREKKESFPLTVTSAQKNPTAFYLCASSQNTGATYGYTFGSGTRLTVV.

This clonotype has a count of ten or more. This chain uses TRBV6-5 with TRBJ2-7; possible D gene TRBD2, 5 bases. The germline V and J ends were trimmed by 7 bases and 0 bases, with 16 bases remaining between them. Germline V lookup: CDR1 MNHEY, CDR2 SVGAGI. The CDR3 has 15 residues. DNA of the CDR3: TGTGCCAGCAATCCTGGACTTCACAGCTCCTACGAGCAGTACTTC. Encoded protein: CASNPGLHSSYEQYF.

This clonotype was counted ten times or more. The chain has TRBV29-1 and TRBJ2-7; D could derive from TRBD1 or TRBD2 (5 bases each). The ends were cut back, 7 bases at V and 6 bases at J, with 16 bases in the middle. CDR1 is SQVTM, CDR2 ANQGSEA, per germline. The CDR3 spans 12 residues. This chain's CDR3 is CSGLGEGREQYF. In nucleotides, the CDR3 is TGCAGCGGCCTGGGTGAGGGGCGCGAGCAGTACTTC.

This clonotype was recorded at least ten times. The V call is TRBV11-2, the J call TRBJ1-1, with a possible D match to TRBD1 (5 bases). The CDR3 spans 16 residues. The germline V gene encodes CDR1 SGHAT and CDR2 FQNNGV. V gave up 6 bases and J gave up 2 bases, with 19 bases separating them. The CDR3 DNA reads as TGTGCCAGCAGACTAGGCACGGGCGGGGGAAACACTGAAGCTTTCTTT. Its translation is CASRLGTGGGNTEAFF.

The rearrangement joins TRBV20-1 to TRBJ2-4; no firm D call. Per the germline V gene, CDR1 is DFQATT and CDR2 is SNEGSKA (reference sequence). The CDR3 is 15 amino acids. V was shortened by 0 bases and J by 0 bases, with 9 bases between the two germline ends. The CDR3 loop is CSARDQWLAKNIQYF. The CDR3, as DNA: TGCAGTGCTAGAGATCAGTGGTTAGCCAAAAACATTCAGTACTTC.

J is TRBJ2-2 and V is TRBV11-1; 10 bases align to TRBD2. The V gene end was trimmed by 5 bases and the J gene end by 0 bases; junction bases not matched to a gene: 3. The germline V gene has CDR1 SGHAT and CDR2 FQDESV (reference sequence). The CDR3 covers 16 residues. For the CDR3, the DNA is TGTGCCAGCAGCCTGACTAGCGGGTCGAACACCGGGGAGCTGTTTTTT. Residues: CASSLTSGSNTGELFF.

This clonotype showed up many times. In nucleotides, the CDR3 is TGTGCCAGCAGCGTACAGGCAGCGATCACCGGGGAGCTGTTTTTT. Translation gives CASSVQAAITGELFF. The chain recombines TRBV9 with TRBJ2-2; D call uncertain. The CDR3 is 15 amino acids. Germline CDR1 and CDR2: SGDLS and YYNGEE. Trimming stripped 1 base from V and 4 bases from J, with 11 bases between.

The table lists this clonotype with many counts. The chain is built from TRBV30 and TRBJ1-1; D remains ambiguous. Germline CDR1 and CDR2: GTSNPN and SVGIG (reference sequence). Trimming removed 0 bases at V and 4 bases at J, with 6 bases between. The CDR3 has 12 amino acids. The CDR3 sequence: CAWSVSATEAFF. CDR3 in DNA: TGTGCCTGGAGTGTAAGCGCCACTGAAGCTTTCTTT.

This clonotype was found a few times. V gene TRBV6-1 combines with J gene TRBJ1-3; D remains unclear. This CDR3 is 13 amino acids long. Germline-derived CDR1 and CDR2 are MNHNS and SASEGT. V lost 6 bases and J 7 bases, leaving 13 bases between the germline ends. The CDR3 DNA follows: TGTGCCAGCAGCCCCGCTGATGTCAACACCATATATTTT. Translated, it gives CASSPADVNTIYF.

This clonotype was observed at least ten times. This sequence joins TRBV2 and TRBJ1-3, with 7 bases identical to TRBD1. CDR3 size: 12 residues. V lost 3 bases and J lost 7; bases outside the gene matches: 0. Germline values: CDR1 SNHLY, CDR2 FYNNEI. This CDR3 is CASSEDRNTIYF. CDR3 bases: TGTGCCAGCAGTGAGGACAGGAACACCATATATTTT.

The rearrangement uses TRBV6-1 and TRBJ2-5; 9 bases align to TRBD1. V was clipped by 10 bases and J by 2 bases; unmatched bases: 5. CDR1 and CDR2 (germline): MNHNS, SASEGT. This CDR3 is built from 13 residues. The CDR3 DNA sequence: TGTGCCATCAGCGGACAGGGGCAAGAGACCCAGTACTTC. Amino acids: CAISGQGQETQYF.

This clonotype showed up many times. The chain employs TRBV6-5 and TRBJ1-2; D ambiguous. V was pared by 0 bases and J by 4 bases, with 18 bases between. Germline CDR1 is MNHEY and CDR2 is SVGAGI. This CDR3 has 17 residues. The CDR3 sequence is CASSYSAPTRVSYGYTF. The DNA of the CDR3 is TGTGCCAGCAGTTACTCCGCCCCCACGAGGGTCAGCTATGGCTACACCTTC.

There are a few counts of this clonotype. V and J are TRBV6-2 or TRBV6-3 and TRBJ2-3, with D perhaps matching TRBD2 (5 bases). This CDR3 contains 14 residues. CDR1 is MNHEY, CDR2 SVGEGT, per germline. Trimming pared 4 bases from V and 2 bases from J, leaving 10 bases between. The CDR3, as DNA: TGTGCCAGCAGTTTTACGGGATACACAGATACGCAGTATTTT. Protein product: CASSFTGYTDTQYF.

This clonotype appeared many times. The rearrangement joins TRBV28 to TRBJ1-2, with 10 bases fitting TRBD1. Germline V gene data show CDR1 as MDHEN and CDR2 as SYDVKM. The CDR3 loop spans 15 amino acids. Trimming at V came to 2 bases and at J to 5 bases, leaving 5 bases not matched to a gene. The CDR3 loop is CASSLETGGGYGYTF. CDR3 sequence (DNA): TGTGCCAGCAGTTTAGAGACAGGGGGCGGGTATGGCTACACCTTC.